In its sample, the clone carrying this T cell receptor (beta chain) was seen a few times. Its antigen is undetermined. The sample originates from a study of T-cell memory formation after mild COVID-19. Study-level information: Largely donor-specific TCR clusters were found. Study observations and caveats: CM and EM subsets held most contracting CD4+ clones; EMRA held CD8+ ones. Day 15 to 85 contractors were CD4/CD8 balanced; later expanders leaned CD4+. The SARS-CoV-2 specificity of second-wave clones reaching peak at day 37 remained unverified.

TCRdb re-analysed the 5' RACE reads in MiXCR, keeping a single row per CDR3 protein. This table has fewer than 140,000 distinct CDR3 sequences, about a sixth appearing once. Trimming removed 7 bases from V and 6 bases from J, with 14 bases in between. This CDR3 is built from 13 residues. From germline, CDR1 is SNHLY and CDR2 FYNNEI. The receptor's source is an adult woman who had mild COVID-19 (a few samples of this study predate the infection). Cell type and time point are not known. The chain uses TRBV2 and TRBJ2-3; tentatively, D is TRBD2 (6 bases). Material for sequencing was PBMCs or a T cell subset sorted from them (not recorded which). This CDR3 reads CASIFRGVDTQYF. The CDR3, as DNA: TGTGCCAGCATCTTTCGCGGGGTGGATACGCAGTATTTT.